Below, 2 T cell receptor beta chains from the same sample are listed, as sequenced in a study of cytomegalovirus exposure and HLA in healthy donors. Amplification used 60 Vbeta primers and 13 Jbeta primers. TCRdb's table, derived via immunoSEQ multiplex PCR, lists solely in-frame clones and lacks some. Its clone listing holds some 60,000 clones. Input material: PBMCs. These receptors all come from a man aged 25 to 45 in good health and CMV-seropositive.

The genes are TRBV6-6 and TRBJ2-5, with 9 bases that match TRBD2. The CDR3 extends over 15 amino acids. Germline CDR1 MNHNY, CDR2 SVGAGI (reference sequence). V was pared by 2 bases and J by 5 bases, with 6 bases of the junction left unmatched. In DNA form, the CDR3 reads TGTGCCAGCAGTTACCTAGCGGGGAGAGGGGAGACCCAGTACTTC. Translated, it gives CASSYLAGRGETQYF.

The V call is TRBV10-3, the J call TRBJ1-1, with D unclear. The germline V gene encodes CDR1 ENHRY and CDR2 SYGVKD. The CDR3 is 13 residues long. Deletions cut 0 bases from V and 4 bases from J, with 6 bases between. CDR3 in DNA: TGTGCCATCAGTGAGTCGAGGGTCACTGAAGCTTTCTTT. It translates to CAISESRVTEAFF.